The T cell receptor (beta chain) under discussion was sequenced for a study of blood T cells in healthy people across ages. This clonotype showed up just once. Its antigen is not identified. Next came a second PCR, run for about 6 to 12 cycles, which used a sample-barcoded 5' primer along with a J-beta primer mix. A template-switch adaptor containing 12 random nucleotides labeled each cDNA molecule. TCRdb recomputed calls from the 5' RACE reads with MiXCR, one row per CDR3 protein. The data show about 1.4 million distinct CDR3 sequences, approximately 59% seen once. Trimming pared 7 bases from V and 7 bases from J, leaving 17 bases between. This CDR3 contains 13 residues. Germline-derived CDR1 and CDR2 are SEHNR and FQNEAQ (reference sequence). Study-level findings and limits: Bulk PBMC profiling left naive and antigen-experienced comparisons inconclusive. Age advanced and TCR beta diversity per million T cells fell, roughly linearly. For the donors, CMV status was unknown and possibly confounded expanded clonotype changes.

This clonotype was sampled from a man aged 18 to 30 in good health. The sample comprised blood. The chain carries TRBV7-9 and TRBJ2-7; D remains ambiguous. CDR3 nucleotide sequence: TGTGCCAGCACCAGACGGAATTACAATGAGCAGTACTTC. Its translation: CASTRRNYNEQYF.